The subject of this entry is one T cell receptor beta chain. Its antigen has not been determined. The record has no base qualities; no much larger clone is one base away. The cysteine opens and the phenylalanine closes a CDR3 of 13 amino acids. Only CDR3 DNA remains: 39 bases, in frame from the first base. The germline V gene gives CDR1 as SGHTA and CDR2 as FQGTGA. V loses 5 bases of germline sequence and J loses 5 bases, and the interval between the two ends is 10 bases. The data were obtained in a study of blood T cell repertoires in COVID-19 (dated by TCRdb to 2020 to 2022). Turning to the overall study: Samples covering the acute and convalescent phases of COVID-19 were provided by collaborators in the United States, Italy and Spain. The material from the prospective study consisted of cDNA or gDNA derived from T cells, B-cell-depleted T cells, or PBMCs. Deeply sampled blood TCRbeta repertoires from subjects exposed to, actively infected with, or recovered from COVID-19 were included in the dataset. The repertoires were made available in a free public database intended to serve as a resource for research on the immune response to SARS-CoV-2. The samples were drawn from the first 160 participants of the ongoing ImmuneRACE study and from 950 to 1,500 subjects provided by 6 global collaborators. The sample metadata nearly always contained a de-identified subject ID, COVID-19 status, age in years and sex. Where HLA class I and class II types were available, the types were taken from metadata supplied by the sample provider, not from assay-based typing. Broad study findings and their caveats: How much clinical and demographic metadata was included differed by source and by participant, and the metadata was provided uncurated.

Collaborating institutions collected whole blood in K2EDTA tubes following their own protocols. For TCRbeta analysis, collaborator samples were shipped as frozen whole blood, as isolated PBMCs, or as DNA extracted from either sample type. TCRbeta CDR3 regions were amplified from genomic DNA using the immunoSEQ Assay, a bias-controlled multiplex PCR. In the paper's pipeline: The number of nucleated cells in each sample was estimated from the amplification of reference gene primers within the assay. To quantify the absolute abundance of each unique TCRbeta CDR3 rearrangement, sequence reads were collapsed and filtered. For each sample, productive Simpson clonality was calculated by taking the square root of Simpson's diversity index across productive rearrangements. Held by TCRdb, this immuneACCESS table contains in-frame sequences only and omits some clones. Under half of the omission traces to an unresolved V gene where checked; the cause of the rest is unknown. V and J calls and clone size are as listed in that table; D and trimming were resolved from the DNA. The sample table contains 220,000 or so clones; only one count was recorded for roughly 80% of them. Approximately 6% of the sample belongs to the ten largest clones.

This TCR derives from a woman aged 70-85 years with acute or convalescent COVID-19. In this chain, TRBV7-3 is recombined with TRBJ2-1; TRBD2 is a possible D gene, resting on 6 matching bases. Material for sequencing was peripheral blood. The CDR3 here reads CASSPGLHNEQFF. The DNA sequence follows: TGTGCCAGCAGCCCCGGACTACACAATGAGCAGTTCTTC.